The 10 T cell receptor beta chains given below trace back to one sample, sequenced in a study of ipilimumab plus nivolumab after autologous stem cell transplantation (dated by TCRdb to the early 2020s). The library was built by means of the immunoSEQ multiplex PCR assay. The clones in this table, taken by TCRdb from immuneACCESS, are in-frame only. Not every clone is retained; where verified, under half of the shortfall comes from an unresolved V gene, and the cause of the rest is unknown. This sample holds about 43,000 clones; over 75% were observed only once. The top ten hold 0.7% to 1% of the sample. The sample was PBMCs, taken in a trial of ipilimumab plus nivolumab as post-transplant consolidation. These receptors were collected from a male donor with multiple myeloma.

The chain is built from TRBV7-2 and TRBJ2-5, with D possibly TRBD2 on 5 matching bases. The DNA end is a closer match to TRBJ2-7, so the J assignment may be wrong. CDR1 and CDR2 from the germline V gene are SGHTA and FQGNSA. The CDR3 has 15 residues. The CDR3 DNA sequence: TGTGCCAGCAGCTTAGTGGCGGGTCCCCTCGGCGAGCAGTACTTC. Amino acids: CASSLVAGPLGEQYF.

V gene TRBV7-9 combines with J gene TRBJ2-5, with D possibly being TRBD2 (7 bases). The CDR3 is 15 amino acids. Looked up from germline, CDR1 is SEHNR and CDR2 is FQNEAQ (reference sequence). V dropped 5 bases and J dropped 1 base, with 14 bases sitting between them. CDR3 in amino acids: CASSAGAGLQETQYF. The DNA for the CDR3 is TGTGCCAGCAGCGCGGGGGCGGGTCTCCAAGAGACCCAGTACTTC.

This sequence joins TRBV7-9 and TRBJ1-1; the match to TRBD1 covers 7 bases. This CDR3 is 15 amino acids long. Germline V gene sequence: CDR1 SEHNR, CDR2 FQNEAQ (reference sequence). Trimming cost V 5 bases and J 4 bases; bases outside gene matches: 10. Here the CDR3 reads CASSRTTGLGTEAFF. In DNA, the CDR3 is TGTGCCAGCAGCAGAACGACAGGGTTGGGCACTGAAGCTTTCTTT.

The chain joins TRBV29-1 to TRBJ2-1, with no clear D. This CDR3 comprises 10 residues. The germline V gene has CDR1 SQVTM and CDR2 ANQGSEA. V was clipped by 7 bases and J by 9 bases, with 10 bases between them. CDR3 region: CSADRGEQFF. As DNA, the CDR3 is TGCAGCGCAGACCGCGGTGAGCAGTTCTTC.

CDR3 sequence reads: CASSPTRQTYGYTF. The CDR3 coding sequence is TGTGCCAGTAGCCCCACCCGACAGACGTATGGCTACACCTTC. The chain recombines TRBV19 with TRBJ1-2, with D perhaps matching TRBD1 (5 bases). Germline V gives CDR1 LNHDA, CDR2 SQIVND (reference sequence). V shed 6 bases and J shed 5 bases, with 16 bases lying between them. The CDR3 consists of 14 residues.

The V gene is TRBV4-2, the J gene TRBJ1-5, with unresolved D. V lost 0 bases, J lost 7 bases, and 7 bases lay in between. CDR1 LGHNA and CDR2 YNFKEQ come from the germline V gene. The CDR3 spans 13 residues. The CDR3 sequence is CASSQDGRQPQHF. DNA for the CDR3: TGTGCCAGCAGCCAAGATGGTAGGCAGCCCCAGCATTTT.

The chain carries TRBV18 and TRBJ2-7, with 10 positions matching TRBD1. This CDR3 spans 14 amino acids. Germline-derived CDR1 and CDR2 are KGHSH and LQKENI. V gave up 4 bases and J gave up 5 bases; unmatched junction bases: 5. In DNA, the CDR3 is TGTGCCAGCTCACGTCGACAGGGGGCGGACGAGCAGTACTTC. Protein sequence: CASSRRQGADEQYF.

This clone was counted a single time. The chain employs TRBV5-1 and TRBJ1-1; D uncertain. The CDR3 runs 13 residues. Germline V gives CDR1 SGHRS, CDR2 YFSETQ. The V end was cut by 4 bases, the J end by 0 bases, with 7 bases between. CDR3 nucleotides: TGCGCCAGCAGCCCCCCACTGAACACTGAAGCTTTCTTT. Amino acid sequence: CASSPPLNTEAFF.

The chain carries TRBV5-1 and TRBJ2-4; D is unclear. The CDR3 covers 11 residues. From germline, CDR1 is SGHRS and CDR2 YFSETQ. V was shortened by 0 bases and J by 8 bases, with 3 bases between the two germline ends. For the CDR3, the DNA is TGCGCCAGCAGCTTGGAAGACATTCAGTACTTC. Translation: CASSLEDIQYF.

This chain uses TRBV28 with TRBJ1-5; no clear D. The CDR3 is 17 amino acids. Deletions cut 6 bases from V and 0 bases from J, with 18 bases between. Germline V CDR1 and CDR2: MDHEN, SYDVKM. The CDR3 DNA follows: TGTGCCAGCAGCCCTTCTCTGGGGAGAAATAGCAATCAGCCCCAGCATTTT. It codes for CASSPSLGRNSNQPQHF.